This T cell receptor (beta chain) was observed in a study of radiation and T cells in renal cell carcinoma. Study-wide results and caveats: Irradiated tumors had higher TCR clonality than control tumors. Compared with controls, irradiated tumors had more, larger dominant CDR3 motifs.

About this clone: What it binds is not known.

Profiled with immunoSEQ multiplex PCR; TCRdb holds only in-frame clones, not every one. The sample consists of 24,000 or so clones, around half of them appearing once. Sample treatment: treatment-naive control, cytoreductive nephrectomy. Germline V gene sequence: CDR1 MNHEY, CDR2 SMNVEV (reference sequence). Trimming at V came to 6 bases and at J to 5 bases, leaving 10 bases not matched to a gene. The CDR3 loop spans 14 amino acids. This chain links TRBV27 with TRBJ2-7, with 7 bases matching TRBD1. The starting material was tumor tissue, obtained from a patient whose treatment was nephrectomy without radiotherapy. The TCR originated in a human donor with renal cell carcinoma. DNA of the CDR3: TGTGCCAGCAGGACAACGACAGGGTTCAACGAGCAGTACTTC. Residues: CASRTTTGFNEQYF.